A single sample is the source of the 27 T cell receptor beta chains below, sequenced in a study of T cells expressing NK-cell markers. After re-calling the 5' RACE reads, TCRdb lists one entry per CDR3 protein, DNA absent. With fewer than 400,000 distinct CDR3 sequences in the sample, the ten largest clones hold roughly 5.2%. What was sequenced was blood T cells: a sorted CD56 or NKG2C T cell subset, CD4+ or CD8+ T cells, or bulk PBMC T cells (not recorded which). Receptors were obtained from a man aged 18-69 years in good health.

The rearrangement links TRBV6-5 to TRBJ2-2. Per germline, CDR1 MNHEY and CDR2 SVGAGI. This CDR3 region has 14 residues. The CDR3 loop is CASSFSLGAGELFF.

The genes are TRBV19 and TRBJ2-2. The CDR3 totals 14 residues. The germline gives CDR1 LNHDA, CDR2 SQIVND (reference sequence). The CDR3 here is CASTIGVPTGELFF.

The genes are TRBV20-1 and TRBJ1-2. CDR1 is DFQATT, CDR2 SNEGSKA, per germline (reference sequence). The CDR3 runs 14 residues. CDR3 protein: CSASSPGGANGYTF.

The chain has TRBV29-1 and TRBJ2-1; the TCRdb D gene call, TRBD1, has no DNA to confirm it. The CDR3 is 15 residues long. CDR1 is SQVTM, CDR2 ANQGSEA, per germline. CDR3 amino acids: CSVVGQKKTYNEQFF.

V gene TRBV4-2 combines with J gene TRBJ1-3; TCRdb indicates TRBD1, and absent DNA this call remains unverified. The CDR3 covers 19 residues. Germline V CDR1 and CDR2: LGHNA, YNFKEQ. The chain's CDR3 is CAPFPGTFIPSGSGNTIYF.

This rearrangement joins TRBV5-1 to TRBJ2-5; TCRdb lists TRBD1, though no DNA is available to test this call. The CDR3 spans 18 residues. Germline-derived CDR1 and CDR2 are SGHRS and YFSETQ. The CDR3 is CASSFGFGAWTPQETQYF.

CDR3 in amino acids: CASSSGGGVSNQPQHF. The V and J genes are TRBV7-9 and TRBJ1-5. The CDR3 loop spans 16 amino acids. From germline, CDR1 is SEHNR and CDR2 FQNEAQ (reference sequence).

V is TRBV7-6 and J is TRBJ2-1; lacking DNA, the TRBD2 call made by TCRdb goes unchecked. The CDR3 has 20 residues. CDR1 is SGHVS, CDR2 FNYEAQ, per germline. CDR3 loop: CASSFSGTSGGAGVGNEQFF. Using reference TRBV7-6 and TRBJ2-1 for the parts outside the CDR3, the full variable domain is GAGVSQSPRYKVTKRGQDVALRCDPISGHVSLYWYRQALGQGPEFLTYFNYEAQQDKSGLPNDRFSAERPEGSISTLTIQRTEQRDSAMYRCASSFSGTSGGAGVGNEQFFGPGTRLTVL.

This chain links TRBV12-3 or TRBV12-4 with TRBJ2-7; absent DNA, TCRdb's TRBD2 call cannot be checked. There are 17 residues in the CDR3. The CDR3 loop reads CASSLGKTSGGAHEQYF.

CDR3 region: CASSIGRRDVTNSPLHF. This rearrangement joins TRBV19 to TRBJ1-6; TCRdb's D call of TRBD1 is untestable without DNA. The length of the CDR3 is 17 residues. CDR1 is LNHDA and CDR2 is SQIVND in the germline V gene (reference sequence).

The J gene is TRBJ2-5, the V gene TRBV3-1. Germline assignment: CDR1 LGHDT and CDR2 YNNKEL (reference sequence). CDR3 length equals 15 residues. This chain's CDR3 is CASSPRALPQETQYF.

The chain carries TRBV3-1 and TRBJ1-2. Germline CDR1 LGHDT, CDR2 YNNKEL (reference sequence). The CDR3 runs to 14 residues. The CDR3 spells CASSQLQIGFGYTF.

The rearrangement uses TRBV7-7 and TRBJ2-1; without DNA, the TCRdb call of TRBD1 cannot be checked. Per germline, CDR1 SSHAT and CDR2 FNYEAQ (reference sequence). The CDR3 consists of 15 residues. The CDR3 loop reads CASSLGRQGRDEQFF.

The V and J genes are TRBV11-2 and TRBJ2-2; TCRdb's D call, TRBD2, is unchecked because there is no DNA. The CDR3 loop spans 17 amino acids. Germline V CDR1 and CDR2: SGHAT, FQNNGV. The CDR3 reads CASSLGLAGVNTGELFF.

The J gene is TRBJ1-5, the V gene TRBV12-3 or TRBV12-4. The CDR3 length is 15 residues. The CDR3 reads CASSLRLRDNQPQHF.

This CDR3 is CASSGWTGRNSPLHF. V is TRBV2 and J is TRBJ1-6; the TCRdb D gene call, TRBD1, has no DNA to confirm it. The CDR3 sequence is 15 residues long. The germline V gene encodes CDR1 SNHLY and CDR2 FYNNEI.

The V and J genes are TRBV24-1 and TRBJ2-3; the TRBD2 assignment by TCRdb is unverifiable without DNA. The germline gives CDR1 KGHDR, CDR2 SFDVKD. The CDR3 covers 17 residues. Here the CDR3 reads CATSDPRTSGNTDTQYF.

The V call is TRBV3-1, the J call TRBJ1-3. CDR3 length: 15 residues. Per germline, CDR1 LGHDT and CDR2 YNNKEL (reference sequence). CDR3 protein: CASSQSGTAGNTIYF.

This chain joins TRBV19 and TRBJ2-3; as DNA is missing, the TRBD2 call by TCRdb cannot be tested. This CDR3 spans 19 amino acids. Germline-derived CDR1 and CDR2 are LNHDA and SQIVND (reference sequence). The CDR3 protein is CASSRRPGTSGGRVDTQYF. Combining the CDR3 with reference TRBV19 and TRBJ2-3 gives the whole variable domain DGGITQSPKYLFRKEGQNVTLSCEQNLNHDAMYWYRQDPGQGLRLIYYSQIVNDFQKGDIAEGYSVSREKKESFPLTVTSAQKNPTAFYLCASSRRPGTSGGRVDTQYFGPGTRLTVL.

The chain uses TRBV24-1 and TRBJ2-1; TCRdb designates TRBD1, a call that cannot be tested without DNA. CDR1 and CDR2 (germline): KGHDR, SFDVKD. The CDR3 runs to 13 residues. The CDR3 loop is CATGRTGGNEQFF.

This chain connects TRBV20-1 to TRBJ2-1; the D call of TRBD2 rests on TCRdb alone, since no DNA is present to check it. The germline V gene encodes CDR1 DFQATT and CDR2 SNEGSKA (reference sequence). The CDR3 runs to 13 residues. This CDR3 reads CSAREGGLGGQFF.

The chain uses TRBV6-5 and TRBJ2-2; TCRdb's assignment of TRBD2 cannot be checked, as there is no DNA. CDR1 is MNHEY and CDR2 is SVGAGI in the germline V gene. The CDR3 is 14 residues long. The CDR3 is CASSNRLLPGELFF.

The chain couples TRBV29-1 to TRBJ2-5; TCRdb names TRBD2, which stays unverified in the absence of DNA. Germline CDR1 is SQVTM and CDR2 is ANQGSEA. The CDR3 is 13 amino acids. The CDR3 protein is CSARLDFLETQYF.

The chain is built from TRBV5-1 and TRBJ2-3; TCRdb selects TRBD1, and the lack of DNA leaves this call unchecked. The CDR3 has 15 residues. Looked up from germline, CDR1 is SGHRS and CDR2 is YFSETQ. CDR3 sequence reads: CASSLLYGGDDTQYF.

The chain has TRBV27 and TRBJ2-5; TCRdb picks TRBD1, but there is no DNA to check that call. Germline-derived CDR1 and CDR2 are MNHEY and SMNVEV (reference sequence). The CDR3 covers 14 residues. CDR3 residues: CASSRRDRQETQYF.

The rearrangement joins TRBV5-1 to TRBJ1-2. Germline CDR1 and CDR2: SGHRS and YFSETQ. The CDR3 is made up of 16 amino acids. CDR3 region: CASSTDTHLSSTGYTF.

The chain uses TRBV5-1 and TRBJ2-5; with no DNA, the TCRdb D assignment of TRBD1 cannot be verified. The germline gives CDR1 SGHRS, CDR2 YFSETQ. The CDR3 loop spans 14 amino acids. The CDR3 is CASSPDRAKETQYF.